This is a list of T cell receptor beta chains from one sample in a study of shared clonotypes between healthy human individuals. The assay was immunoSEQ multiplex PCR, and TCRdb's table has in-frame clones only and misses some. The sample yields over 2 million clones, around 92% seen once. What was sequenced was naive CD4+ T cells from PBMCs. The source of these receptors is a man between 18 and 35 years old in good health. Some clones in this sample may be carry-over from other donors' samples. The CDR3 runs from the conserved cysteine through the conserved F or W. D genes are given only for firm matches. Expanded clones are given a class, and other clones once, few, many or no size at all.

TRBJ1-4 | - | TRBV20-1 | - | TGCAGTGCTACCGGGAATGAAAAACTGTTTTTT | CSATGNEKLFF
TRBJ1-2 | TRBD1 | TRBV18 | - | TGTGCCAGCTCACCAAATACCGGGACAGGGGATGGCTACACCTTC | CASSPNTGTGDGYTF
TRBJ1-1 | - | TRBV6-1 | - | TGTGCCAGCACGGTGGGGGGAAGGAACACTGAAGCTTTCTTT | CASTVGGRNTEAFF
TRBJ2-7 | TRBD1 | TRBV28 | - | TGTGCCAGCAGATTTATAACCCTAAGGGACAGGGGGTCCAACGAGCAGTACTTC | CASRFITLRDRGSNEQYF
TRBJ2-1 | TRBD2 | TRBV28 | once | TGTGCCAGCAGTAGCCCCGGGGGGGCCTACAATGAGCAGTTCTTC | CASSSPGGAYNEQFF
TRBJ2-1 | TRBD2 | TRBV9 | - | TGTGCCAGCAGCACCGGACTAGCGGGAGGTTTCAATGAGCAGTTCTTC | CASSTGLAGGFNEQFF
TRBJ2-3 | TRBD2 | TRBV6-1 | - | TGTGCCAGCAGGCCGGGGGGGGTGGGCACAGATACGCAGTATTTT | CASRPGGVGTDTQYF
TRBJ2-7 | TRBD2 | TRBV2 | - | TGTGCCAGCAGTGGAGAGACTAGCGGGATCGAGCAGTACTTC | CASSGETSGIEQYF
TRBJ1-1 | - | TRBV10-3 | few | TGTGCCATCAGTGGACAGATAATGAACACTGAAGCTTTCTTT | CAISGQIMNTEAFF
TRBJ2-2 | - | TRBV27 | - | TGTGCCAGCAGTTTAATCCCTGCCCCCGGGGAGCTGTTTTTT | CASSLIPAPGELFF
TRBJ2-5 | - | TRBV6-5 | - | TGTGCCAGCAGTTCACTCCCGGAAAGTACCCAGTACTTC | CASSSLPESTQYF
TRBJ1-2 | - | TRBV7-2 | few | TGTGCCAGCAGCTCCCTGGGACTTGTTGGCTACACCTTC | CASSSLGLVGYTF
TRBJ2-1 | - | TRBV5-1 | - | TGCGCCAGCAGCTTGGAGGCAAGCTCCTACAATGAGCAGTTCTTC | CASSLEASSYNEQFF
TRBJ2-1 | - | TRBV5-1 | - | TGCGCCAGCAGCTTTAGGGACACCCGGACCAATGAGCAGTTCTTC | CASSFRDTRTNEQFF
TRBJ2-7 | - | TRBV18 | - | TGTGCCAGCTCACCGTTTATAGCGGCAACCTACGAGCAGTACTTC | CASSPFIAATYEQYF
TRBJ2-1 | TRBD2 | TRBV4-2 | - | TGTGCCAGCAGCCCACGGACTAGCGGGAGTTTCTACAATGAGCAGTTCTTC | CASSPRTSGSFYNEQFF
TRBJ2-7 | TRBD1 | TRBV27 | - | TGTGCCAGCAGTTTATGGACAGGGGGTGAAACCTACGAGCAGTACTTC | CASSLWTGGETYEQYF
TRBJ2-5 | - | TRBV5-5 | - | TGTGCCAGCAGCTCCCCCCACGCCGCGCGAGAGACCCAGTACTTC | CASSSPHAARETQYF
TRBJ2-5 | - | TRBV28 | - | TGTGCCAGCAGTTTTCCTCCGGGGGCGCGGGAGACCCAGTACTTC | CASSFPPGARETQYF
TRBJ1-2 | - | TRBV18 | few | TGTGCCAGCTCACCACCGAACTATGGCTACACCTTC | CASSPPNYGYTF
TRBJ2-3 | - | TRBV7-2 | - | TGTGCCAGCAGCTTAGGGGGAGGGGGCCATAGAGATACGCAGTATTTT | CASSLGGGGHRDTQYF
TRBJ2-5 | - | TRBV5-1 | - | TGCGCCAGCAGCCCCCTAGTGGCCGGGGAGACCCAGTACTTC | CASSPLVAGETQYF
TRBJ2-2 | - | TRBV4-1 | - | TGCGCCAGCAGCCAAATATTCAGTAACACCGGGGAGCTGTTTTTT | CASSQIFSNTGELFF
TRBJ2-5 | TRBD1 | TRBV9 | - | TGTGCCAGCAGCGTGGGACAGGGGGTTGAGACCCAGTACTTC | CASSVGQGVETQYF
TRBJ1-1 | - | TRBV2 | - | TGTGCCAGCAGGGCGGGCCTTAACACTGAAGCTTTCTTT | CASRAGLNTEAFF
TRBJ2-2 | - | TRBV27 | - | TGTGCCAGCAGTGACCGACAGGACGCGAACACCGGGGAGCTGTTTTTT | CASSDRQDANTGELFF
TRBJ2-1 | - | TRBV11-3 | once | TGTGCCAGCAGCCCAGGACCACACAATGAGCAGTTCTTC | CASSPGPHNEQFF
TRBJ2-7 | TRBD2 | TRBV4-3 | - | TGCGCCAGCAGCCTCGGGACTAGCGGGACCACCTACGAGCAGTACTTC | CASSLGTSGTTYEQYF
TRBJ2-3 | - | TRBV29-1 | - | TGCAGTACCTATAAAGATACGCAGTATTTT | CSTYKDTQYF
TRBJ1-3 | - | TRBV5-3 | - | TGTGCCAGAAGCATCGGACAGACGGACGGAAACACCATATATTTT | CARSIGQTDGNTIYF
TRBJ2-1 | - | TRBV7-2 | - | TGTGCCAGCAGCGTGACTAGAGACCAATACAATGAGCAGTTCTTC | CASSVTRDQYNEQFF
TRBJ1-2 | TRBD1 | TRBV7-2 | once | TGTGCCAGCAGCTCGGGTGGGGACAGGGGGCGCGGCTACACCTTC | CASSSGGDRGRGYTF
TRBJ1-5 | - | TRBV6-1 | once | TGTGCCAGCAGTGAAATTTGGCGGCACACCCAGCATTTT | CASSEIWRHTQHF
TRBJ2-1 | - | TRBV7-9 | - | TGTGCCAGCAGCGAGAGGAGAAATGAGCAGTTCTTC | CASSERRNEQFF
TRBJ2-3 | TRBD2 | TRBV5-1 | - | TGCGCCAGCAGCTTGGCTAGCGGGACGAGCACAGATACGCAGTATTTT | CASSLASGTSTDTQYF
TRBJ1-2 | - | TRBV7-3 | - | TGTGCCAGCAGCTTCGGGGACCCCCCCTATGGCTACACCTTC | CASSFGDPPYGYTF
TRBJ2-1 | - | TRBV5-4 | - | TGTGCCAGCAGCTTATGGCCTAGCCCGGAGCAGTTCTTC | CASSLWPSPEQFF
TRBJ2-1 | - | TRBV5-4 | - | TGTGCCAGCAGCTTGCAAACAGGGACACCCTATGAGCAGTTCTTC | CASSLQTGTPYEQFF
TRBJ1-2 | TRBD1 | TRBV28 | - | TGTGCCAGCACCACGACCGGGACAGCTCTCTATGGCTACACCTTC | CASTTTGTALYGYTF
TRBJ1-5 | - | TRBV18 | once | TGTGCCAGCTCCGAGGAGGGGGACCAGCCCCAGCATTTT | CASSEEGDQPQHF
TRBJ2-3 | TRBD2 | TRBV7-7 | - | TGTGCCAGCAGCTTAGGTGCTAGCGGGAGCGCAGATACGCAGTATTTT | CASSLGASGSADTQYF
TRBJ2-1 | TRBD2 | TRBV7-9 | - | TGTGCCAGCAGCGTCCGACTAGCAGAGTACAATGAGCAGTTCTTC | CASSVRLAEYNEQFF
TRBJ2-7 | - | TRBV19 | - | TGTGCCAGTAGTCGAAATCACCGGGACAAGGCCTACGAGCAGTACTTC | CASSRNHRDKAYEQYF
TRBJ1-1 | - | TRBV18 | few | TGTGCCAGCTCACCAGTCGGGAATCTGATAGGGACTGAAGCTTTCTTT | CASSPVGNLIGTEAFF
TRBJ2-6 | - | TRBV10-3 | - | TGTGCCATCAGTGACCGAAGGGGACCCCCAGCATCTGGGGCCAACGTCCTGACTTTC | CAISDRRGPPASGANVLTF
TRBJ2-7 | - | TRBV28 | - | TGTGCCAGCAGTTTGAGGGGCGAGCAGTACTTC | CASSLRGEQYF
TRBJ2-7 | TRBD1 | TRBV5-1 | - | TGCGCCAGCAGCGGAGGACAGGCCGCCTACGAGCAGTACTTC | CASSGGQAAYEQYF
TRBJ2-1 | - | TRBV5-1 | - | TGCGCCAGCAGTCTAGAGGCAGGGATCAATGAGCAGTTCTTC | CASSLEAGINEQFF
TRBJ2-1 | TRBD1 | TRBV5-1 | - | TGCGCCAGCAGCAGGACTTGGACAGGGGGCTTTTGGAATGAGCAGTTCTTC | CASSRTWTGGFWNEQFF
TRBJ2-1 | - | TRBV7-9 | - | TGTGCCAGCAGCTATTACCGGGATGCCTCCTACAATGAGCAGTTCTTC | CASSYYRDASYNEQFF
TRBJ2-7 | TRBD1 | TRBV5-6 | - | TGTGCCAGCAGTCGAGGGGGCGGCTACGAGCAGTACTTC | CASSRGGGYEQYF
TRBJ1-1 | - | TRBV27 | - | TGTGCCAGCAGTTACAGGCAGAACACTGAAGCTTTCTTT | CASSYRQNTEAFF
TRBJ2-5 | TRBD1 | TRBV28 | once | TGTGCCAGCAGTCTCACCGGGACAGGGGGTAGGGCCCAGTACTTC | CASSLTGTGGRAQYF
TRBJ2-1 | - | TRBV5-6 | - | TGTGCCAGCAGTGGCGGGGCGGGTCTTAATGAGCAGTTCTTC | CASSGGAGLNEQFF
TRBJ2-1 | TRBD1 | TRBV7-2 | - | TGTGCCAGCAGCCGAGGACAGGGTTACCATGAGCAGTTCTTC | CASSRGQGYHEQFF